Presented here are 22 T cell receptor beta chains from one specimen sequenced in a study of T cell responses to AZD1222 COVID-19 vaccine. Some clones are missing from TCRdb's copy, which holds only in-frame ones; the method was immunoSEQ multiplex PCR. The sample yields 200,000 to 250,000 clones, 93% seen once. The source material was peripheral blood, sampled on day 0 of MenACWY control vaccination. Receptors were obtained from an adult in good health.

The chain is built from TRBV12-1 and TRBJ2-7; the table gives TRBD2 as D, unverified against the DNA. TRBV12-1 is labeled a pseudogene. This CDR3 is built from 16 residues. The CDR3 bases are TGTGCCAGCAGTCTCATCGGACTCGAGGGTTTACGGGAGCAGTACTTC. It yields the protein CASSLIGLEGLREQYF.

CDR3 amino acids: CASSPRGGTQETQYF. CDR3 nucleotides: TGTGCCAGCTCACCGCGGGGGGGGACGCAAGAGACCCAGTACTTC. The V call is TRBV18, the J call TRBJ2-5, with 9 bases identical to TRBD2. Trimming took 3 bases from V and 2 from J; bases not matched to a gene: 4. The CDR3 runs 15 residues. CDR1 is KGHSH, CDR2 LQKENI, per germline.

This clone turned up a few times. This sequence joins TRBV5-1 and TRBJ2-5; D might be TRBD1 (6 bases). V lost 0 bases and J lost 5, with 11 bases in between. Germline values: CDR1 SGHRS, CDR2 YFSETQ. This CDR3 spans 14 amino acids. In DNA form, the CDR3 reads TGCGCCAGCAGCTTGGGGGGGCCGGGGGAGACCCAGTACTTC. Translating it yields CASSLGGPGETQYF.

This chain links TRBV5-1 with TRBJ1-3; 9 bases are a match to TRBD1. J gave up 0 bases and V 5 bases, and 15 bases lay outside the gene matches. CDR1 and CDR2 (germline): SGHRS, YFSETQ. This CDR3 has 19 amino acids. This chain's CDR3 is CASSLSPATGGASGNTIYF. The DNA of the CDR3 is TGCGCCAGCAGTCTCTCCCCCGCCACAGGGGGCGCCTCTGGAAACACCATATATTTT.

CDR3 DNA: TGTGCCAGGGGGGGTGGGAAAGATAGCACAGATACGCAGTATTTT. It yields the protein CARGGGKDSTDTQYF. The chain carries TRBV28 and TRBJ2-3, with D perhaps TRBD2 (6 bases). Trimming took off 9 bases at V and 0 bases at J, with 16 bases between the two ends. This CDR3 contains 15 residues. CDR1 and CDR2 from the germline V gene are MDHEN and SYDVKM.

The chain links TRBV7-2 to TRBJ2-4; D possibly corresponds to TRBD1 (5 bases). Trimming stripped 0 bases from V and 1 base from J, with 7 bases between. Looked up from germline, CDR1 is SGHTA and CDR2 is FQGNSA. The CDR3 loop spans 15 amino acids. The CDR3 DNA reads TGTGCCAGCAGCTTAGCGCCAGGGGCCAAAAACATTCAGTACTTC. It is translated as CASSLAPGAKNIQYF.

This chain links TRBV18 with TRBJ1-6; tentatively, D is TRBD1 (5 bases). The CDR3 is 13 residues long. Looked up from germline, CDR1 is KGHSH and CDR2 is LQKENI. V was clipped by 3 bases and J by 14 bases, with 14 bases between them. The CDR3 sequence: CASSPLSGGALHF. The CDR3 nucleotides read TGTGCCAGCTCACCCCTCTCGGGGGGGGCCCTCCACTTT. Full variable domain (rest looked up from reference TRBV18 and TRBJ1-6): NAGVMQNPRHLVRRRGQEARLRCSPMKGHSHVYWYRQLPEEGLKFMVYLQKENIIDESGMPKERFSAEFPKEGPSILRIQQVVRGDSAAYFCASSPLSGGALHFGNGTRLTVT.

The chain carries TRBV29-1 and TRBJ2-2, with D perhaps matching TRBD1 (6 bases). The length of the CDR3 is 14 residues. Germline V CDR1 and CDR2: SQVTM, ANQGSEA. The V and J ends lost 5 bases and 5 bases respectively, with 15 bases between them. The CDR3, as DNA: TGCAGCGTTCACCAGGGACACGAAACCGGGGAGCTGTTTTTT. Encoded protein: CSVHQGHETGELFF.

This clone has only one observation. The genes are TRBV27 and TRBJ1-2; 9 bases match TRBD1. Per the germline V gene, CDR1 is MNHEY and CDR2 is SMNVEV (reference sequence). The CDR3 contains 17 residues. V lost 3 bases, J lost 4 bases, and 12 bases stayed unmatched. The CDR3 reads CASSFGNRGRVGYGYTF. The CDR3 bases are TGTGCCAGCAGTTTCGGAAACAGGGGGCGAGTAGGCTATGGCTACACCTTC.

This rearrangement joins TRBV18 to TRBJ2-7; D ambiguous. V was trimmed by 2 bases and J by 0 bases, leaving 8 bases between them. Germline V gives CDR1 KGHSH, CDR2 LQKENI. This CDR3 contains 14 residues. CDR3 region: CASSPTGSSYEQYF. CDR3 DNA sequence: TGTGCCAGCTCACCAACCGGAAGCTCCTACGAGCAGTACTTC.

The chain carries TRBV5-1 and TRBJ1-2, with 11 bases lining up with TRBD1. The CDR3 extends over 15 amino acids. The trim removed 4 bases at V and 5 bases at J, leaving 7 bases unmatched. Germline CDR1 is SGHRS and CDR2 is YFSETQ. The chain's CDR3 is CASSPEGQGVYGYTF. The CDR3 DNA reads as TGCGCCAGCAGCCCCGAGGGACAGGGGGTATATGGCTACACCTTC.

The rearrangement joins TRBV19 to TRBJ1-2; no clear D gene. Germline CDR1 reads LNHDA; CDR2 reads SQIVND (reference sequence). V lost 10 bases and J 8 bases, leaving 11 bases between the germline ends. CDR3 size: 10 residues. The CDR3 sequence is CATRAAGYTF. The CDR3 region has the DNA TGTGCCACAAGGGCGGCCGGCTACACCTTC.

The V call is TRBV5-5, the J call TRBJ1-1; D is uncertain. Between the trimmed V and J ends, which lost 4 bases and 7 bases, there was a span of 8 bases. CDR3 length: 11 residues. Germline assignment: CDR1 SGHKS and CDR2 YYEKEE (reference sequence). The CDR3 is CASSLAGEAFF. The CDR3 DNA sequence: TGTGCCAGCAGCCTGGCGGGTGAAGCTTTCTTT. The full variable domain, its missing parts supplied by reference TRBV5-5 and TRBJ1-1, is DAGVTQSPTHLIKTRGQQVTLRCSPISGHKSVSWYQQVLGQGPQFIFQYYEKEERGRGNFPDRFSARQFPNYSSELNVNALLLGDSALYLCASSLAGEAFFGQGTRLTVV.

The CDR3 protein is CASSLADSYEQYF. The CDR3 bases are TGTGCCAGCAGCCTAGCGGATTCCTACGAGCAGTACTTC. The V and J genes are TRBV12-3 or TRBV12-4 and TRBJ2-7; 7 nucleotides line up with TRBD2. Trimming took 6 bases from V and 1 from J; bases not matched to a gene: 3. The CDR3 runs to 13 residues.

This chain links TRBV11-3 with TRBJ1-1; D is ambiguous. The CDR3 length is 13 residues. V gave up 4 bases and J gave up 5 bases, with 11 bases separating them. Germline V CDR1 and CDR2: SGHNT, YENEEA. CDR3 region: CASSSLAGTEAFF. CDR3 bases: TGTGCCAGCAGCTCTCTGGCGGGAACTGAAGCTTTCTTT. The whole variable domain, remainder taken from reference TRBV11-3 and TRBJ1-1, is EAGVVQSPRYKIIEKKQPVAFWCNPISGHNTLYWYLQNLGQGPELLIRYENEEAVDDSQLPKDRFSAERLKGVDSTLKIQPAELGDSAVYLCASSSLAGTEAFFGQGTRLTVV.

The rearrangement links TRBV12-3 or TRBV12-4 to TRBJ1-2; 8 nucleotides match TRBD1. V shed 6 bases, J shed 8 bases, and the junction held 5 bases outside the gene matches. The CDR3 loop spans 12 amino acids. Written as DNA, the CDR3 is TGTGCCAGCAGGCGGACAGGGTTAGGCTACACCTTC. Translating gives CASRRTGLGYTF.

This CDR3 reads CASSLTLGAPQGSYGYTF. CDR3 nucleotide sequence: TGCGCCAGCAGCTTGACCCTGGGGGCCCCCCAGGGATCTTATGGCTACACCTTC. This chain uses TRBV5-1 with TRBJ1-2; a possible D gene is TRBD1 (6 bases). The CDR3 totals 18 residues. Germline CDR1 SGHRS, CDR2 YFSETQ. The germline V and J ends were trimmed by 1 base and 5 bases, with 24 bases remaining between them.

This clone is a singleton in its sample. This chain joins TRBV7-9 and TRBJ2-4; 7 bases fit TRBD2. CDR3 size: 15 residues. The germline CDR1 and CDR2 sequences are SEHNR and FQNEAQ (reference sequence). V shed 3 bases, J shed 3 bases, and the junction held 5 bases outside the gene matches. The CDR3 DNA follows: TGTGCCAGCAGCTTGCGGGAGATTAGCAAAAACATTCAGTACTTC. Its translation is CASSLREISKNIQYF.

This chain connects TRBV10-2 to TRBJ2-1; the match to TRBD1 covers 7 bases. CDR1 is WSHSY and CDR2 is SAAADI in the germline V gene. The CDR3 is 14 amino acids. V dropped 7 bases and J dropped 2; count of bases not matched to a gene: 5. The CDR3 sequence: CASTRDRTYNEQFF. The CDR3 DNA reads TGCGCCAGCACCCGGGACAGAACCTACAATGAGCAGTTCTTC.

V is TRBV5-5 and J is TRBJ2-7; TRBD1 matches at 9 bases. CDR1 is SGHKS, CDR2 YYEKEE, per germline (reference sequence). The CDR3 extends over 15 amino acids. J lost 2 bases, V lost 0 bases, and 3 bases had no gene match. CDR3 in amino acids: CASSLVTGGAYEQYF. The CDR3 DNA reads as TGTGCCAGCAGCTTGGTGACAGGGGGAGCCTACGAGCAGTACTTC.

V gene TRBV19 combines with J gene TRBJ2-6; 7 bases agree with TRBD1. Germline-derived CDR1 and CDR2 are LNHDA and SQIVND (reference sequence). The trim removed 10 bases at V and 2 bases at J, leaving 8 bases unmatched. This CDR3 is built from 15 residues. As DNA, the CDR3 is TGTGCCACCAGACAGGGTCCCCCTGGGGCCAACGTCCTGACTTTC. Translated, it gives CATRQGPPGANVLTF.

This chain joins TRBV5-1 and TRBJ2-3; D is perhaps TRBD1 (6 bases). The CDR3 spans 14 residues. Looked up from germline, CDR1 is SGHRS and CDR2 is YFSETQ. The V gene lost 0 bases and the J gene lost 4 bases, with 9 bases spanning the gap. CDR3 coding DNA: TGCGCCAGCAGCTTGGGACAGGATCCAGATACGCAGTATTTT. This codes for CASSLGQDPDTQYF.